This T cell receptor beta chain was recorded in a study of T cells in Graves' hyperthyroidism and ophthalmopathy. TCR beta CDR3 region amplification was performed from RNA transcripts. Initially, a first-round RT-PCR of the TCR CDR3 employed the HTBI primer set. TCRdb independently ran MiXCR on the multiplex PCR reads; one entry per CDR3 protein. Of approximately 370,000 distinct CDR3 sequences in the sample, roughly 17% were seen once. Source material: blood. The TCR sequence derives from a woman aged 25 to 45 with Graves' hyperthyroidism that later progressed to Graves' ophthalmopathy.

The CDR3 coding sequence is TGTGCCAGCAGCGTAGATCGAAAGACCCAGTACTTC. Its translation is CASSVDRKTQYF. This chain connects TRBV9 to TRBJ2-5; D not resolved. The CDR3 runs to 12 residues. Looked up from germline, CDR1 is SGDLS and CDR2 is YYNGEE. V lost 0 bases, J lost 6 bases, and 6 bases lay in between.